Given below is one T cell receptor beta chain in context. This clonotype appeared a few times. This receptor's antigen is unknown. Per-base qualities were not stored, and no clone one base away is much larger. CDR1 and CDR2 are read off the germline V gene (reference sequence) as DFQATT and SNEGSKA. Cut back by 5 bases and 2 bases, the V and J ends lie 17 bases apart. The CDR3 runs 15 residues from the cysteine to the phenylalanine. Solely the CDR3 DNA is kept, with 45 bases framed from the first base. The sample comes from a study of T cells after yellow fever vaccination (dated by TCRdb to about 2019). With respect to the entire study: The SMART-Seq v4 Ultra Low Input RNA kit was used to prepare libraries from fractions with low cell numbers. Blood was drawn at multiple timepoints before and after primary and secondary immunization, with bulk PBMC replicates and cell subsets isolated. Bulk TCR alpha and beta repertoires were sequenced longitudinally to track T-cell clones before and after primary and booster YFV17D yellow fever vaccination. Two healthy male donors, one aged 18 to 29 and one aged 30 to 39 years, were included in the cohort.

TCR cDNA was made using 5'RACE template switching, a step that added a universal primer site and unique molecular identifiers. Priming of cDNA synthesis was performed from both the TCR alpha and TCR beta constant segments. Libraries were amplified in two PCR steps, with sample barcodes and sequencing adapters added in the second step. Sequencing of libraries was performed on Illumina HiSeq 2500 (2x100 bp) or NovaSeq (2x150 bp). On the authors' methods: MIGEC handled demultiplexing of reads and collapsing into UMI consensus sequences, while MiXCR performed V(D)J alignment. Vaccine-responding clonotypes were identified with edgeR using replicate PBMC samples, with FDR below 0.01 and a log2 fold change above 5 up to day 15 being required. Bulk clonotypes were assigned CD4 or CD8 identity according to which sequenced CD4 or CD8 repertoire held them at higher abundance. TCRdb trimmed public reads at Q25 via fastp, called clones via MiXCR and kept in-frame beta chains. Under each unique CDR3 protein, matching rows form one entry showing the most common genes and DNA. TCRdb's processing, not the study's, gives the V and J calls here. For this sample there are approximately 300,000 distinct CDR3 sequences; around 7.3% appear just once. The ten largest clonotypes hold over 15% of the sample.

Study-level results and caveats: Because only a couple of donors were included in the study, the extent to which the findings can be generalized is limited. The secondary T-cell response was weaker than the primary response but faster, peaking on day 5 instead of day 15. After the booster, most of the clones that had expanded following primary vaccination were detected again (about 95% of CD4 and around 88% of CD8), which suggests that memory was broadly maintained. Computational filtering was required because FACS-sorted repertoires could contain abundant contaminating clonotypes from the bulk population. A small fraction of clonotypes showed up in both the CD4 and CD8 compartments, probably as a result of convergent recombination.

The sample's treatment or condition, from its label and the paper: live attenuated yellow fever vaccine strain. At each blood-draw timepoint, two biological replicates of bulk PBMCs were obtained. A standard Ficoll-Paque protocol was used to isolate PBMCs from peripheral blood. TriZol was used to extract RNA from bulk PBMCs, CD4 and CD8 fractions, and dextramer-positive and dextramer-negative fractions. The clonotype comes from a man younger than 30 who received the YFV17D yellow fever vaccine. Recombination linked TRBV20-1 to TRBJ2-3; a confident D gene designation cannot be given. Sequences were derived from PBMCs, sampled approximately 40 days after the first yellow fever vaccination. The sequence in DNA is TGCAGTGCTCGATTCGGACGGATGATCACAGATACGCAGTATTTT. Its amino acids are CSARFGRMITDTQYF.